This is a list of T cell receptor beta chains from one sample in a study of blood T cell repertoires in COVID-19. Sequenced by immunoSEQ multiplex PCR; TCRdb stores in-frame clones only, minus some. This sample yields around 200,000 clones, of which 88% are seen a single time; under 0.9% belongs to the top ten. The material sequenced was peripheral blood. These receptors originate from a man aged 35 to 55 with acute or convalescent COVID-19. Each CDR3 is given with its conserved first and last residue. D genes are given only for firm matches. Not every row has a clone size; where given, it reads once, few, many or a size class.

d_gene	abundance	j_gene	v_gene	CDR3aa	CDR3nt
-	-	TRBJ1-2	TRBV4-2	CASSQDGGRGYLYGYTF	TGTGCCAGCAGCCAAGATGGCGGCAGGGGTTACCTATATGGCTACACCTTC
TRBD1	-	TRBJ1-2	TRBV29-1	CSVHTGGNYGYTF	TGCAGCGTTCATACAGGGGGAAACTATGGCTACACCTTC
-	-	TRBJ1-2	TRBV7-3	CASSLIGAIPRWGYTF	TGTGCCAGCAGCTTAATAGGAGCCATACCGAGGTGGGGCTACACCTTC
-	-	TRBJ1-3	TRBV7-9	CASSLGVRLSGNTIYF	TGTGCCAGCAGCTTAGGCGTCAGGCTCTCTGGAAACACCATATATTTT
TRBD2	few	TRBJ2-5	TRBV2	CASSGSLAGKETQYF	TGTGCCAGCAGTGGTTCACTAGCGGGAAAAGAGACCCAGTACTTC
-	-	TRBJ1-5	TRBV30	CAWRRDSNQPQHF	TGTGCCTGGAGGAGAGATAGCAATCAGCCCCAGCATTTT
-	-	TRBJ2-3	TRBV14	CASSPTGGTTVTQYF	TGTGCCAGCAGCCCCACCGGAGGAACTACAGTTACGCAGTATTTT
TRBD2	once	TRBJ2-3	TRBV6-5	CASSYGLAGRTDTQYF	TGTGCCAGCAGTTACGGCCTAGCGGGGCGCACAGATACGCAGTATTTT
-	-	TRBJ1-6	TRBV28	CASSLPREMNSPLHF	TGTGCCAGCAGTCTCCCCCGGGAGATGAATTCACCCCTCCACTTT
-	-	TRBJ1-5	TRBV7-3	CASSQQGQPQHF	TGTGCCAGCAGCCAGCAGGGCCAGCCCCAGCATTTT
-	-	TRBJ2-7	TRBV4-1	CASSQRSLQGLEQYF	TGCGCCAGCAGCCAACGATCCTTACAGGGCTTGGAGCAGTACTTC
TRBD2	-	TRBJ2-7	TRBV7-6	CASSLEVAGAYEQYF	TGTGCCAGCAGCTTAGAGGTAGCGGGTGCCTACGAGCAGTACTTC
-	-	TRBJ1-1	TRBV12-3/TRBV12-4	CASSFGQGEAFF	TGTGCCAGCAGTTTTGGCCAGGGGGAAGCTTTCTTT
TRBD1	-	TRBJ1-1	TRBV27	CASSPRQGADTEAFF	TGTGCCAGCAGTCCCAGACAGGGTGCGGACACTGAAGCTTTCTTT
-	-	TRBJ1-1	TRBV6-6	CASSYGSQNTEAFF	TGTGCCAGCAGTTACGGCAGTCAGAACACTGAAGCTTTCTTT
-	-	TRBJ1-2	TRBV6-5	CASSPLPGNTYGYTF	TGTGCCAGCAGTCCCCTTCCAGGGAATACCTATGGCTACACCTTC
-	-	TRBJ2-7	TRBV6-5	CASIPWGSSYEQYF	TGTGCCAGCATTCCTTGGGGCAGCTCCTACGAGCAGTACTTC
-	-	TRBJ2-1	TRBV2	CASRNSREYNEQFF	TGTGCCAGCAGGAATTCCAGGGAATACAATGAGCAGTTCTTC
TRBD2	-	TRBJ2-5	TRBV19	CASSTYSGGRETQYF	TGTGCCAGTAGTACCTATAGCGGGGGGCGCGAGACCCAGTACTTC
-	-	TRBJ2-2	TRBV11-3	CASSSSGGANTGELFF	TGTGCCAGCAGCAGCAGTGGGGGGGCAAACACCGGGGAGCTGTTTTTT
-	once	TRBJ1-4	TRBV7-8	CASSHPGENEKLFF	TGTGCCAGCAGCCATCCGGGAGAAAATGAAAAACTGTTTTTT
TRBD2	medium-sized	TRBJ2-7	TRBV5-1	CASSPGTSGGKSSYEQYF	TGCGCCAGCAGCCCCGGGACTAGCGGGGGTAAGAGCTCCTACGAGCAGTACTTC
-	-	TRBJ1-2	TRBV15	CATSRDRGRATF	TGTGCCACCAGCAGAGATCGGGGTAGAGCCACCTTC
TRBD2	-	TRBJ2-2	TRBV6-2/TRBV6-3	CASSYSRLAVTGELFF	TGTGCCAGCAGTTACTCGCGACTAGCGGTCACCGGGGAGCTGTTTTTT
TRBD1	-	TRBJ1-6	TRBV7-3	CASSSTGGRSPLHF	TGTGCCAGCAGCTCGACAGGGGGGAGGTCACCCCTCCACTTT
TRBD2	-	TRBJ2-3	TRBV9	CASSASGTSTDTQYF	TGTGCCAGCAGCGCCAGCGGGACTAGCACAGATACGCAGTATTTT
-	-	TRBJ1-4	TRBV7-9	CASSYGVHSEKLFF	TGTGCCAGCAGTTACGGTGTCCACTCCGAAAAACTGTTTTTT
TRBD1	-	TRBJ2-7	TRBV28	CASSSPQGRAYEQYF	TGTGCCAGCAGTTCCCCACAGGGGAGAGCCTACGAGCAGTACTTC
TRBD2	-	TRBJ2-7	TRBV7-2	CASSTSGRASYEQYF	TGTGCCAGCAGCACTAGCGGGAGGGCCTCCTACGAGCAGTACTTC
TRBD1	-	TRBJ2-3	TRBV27	CASSKDRSTDTQYF	TGTGCCAGCTCGAAGGACAGGAGCACAGATACGCAGTATTTT
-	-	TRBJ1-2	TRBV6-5	CASSYFDKYGYTF	TGTGCCAGCAGTTACTTCGACAAGTATGGCTACACCTTC